The clone carrying this T cell receptor (beta chain) has ten or more counts. These data belong to a study of shared clonotypes between healthy human individuals. Sequencing used immunoSEQ multiplex PCR; TCRdb keeps in-frame clones, though not all of them. The table has about 1.1 million clones, 60% to 85% seen once; the top ten hold roughly 0.83%. J lost 8 bases, V lost 5 bases, and 4 bases had no gene match. This CDR3 is built from 11 residues. From germline, CDR1 is DFQATT and CDR2 SNEGSKA (reference sequence). The chain has TRBV20-1 and TRBJ1-2; 8 positions agree with TRBD1. The receptor was derived from a man between 18 and 35 years old in good health. Some clones in this sample may be carry-over from other donors' samples. The specimen sequenced was memory CD4+ T cells from PBMCs. Subset: CD45RA-negative fraction. CDR3 in DNA: TGCAGTGCTCACAGGGGGATAGGCTACACCTTC. Its translation is CSAHRGIGYTF.